A single T cell receptor (beta chain) is shown here with its context. Its specificity is not known. These data are taken from a study of cytomegalovirus exposure and HLA in healthy donors. General observations from the study: In vitro, three CMV-associated chains proved specific for CMV antigens. Because they were indistinguishable, some V segments, including TRBV6-2 and TRBV6-3, were excluded.

J was trimmed by 6 bases and V by 1 base; bases with no gene match: 8. Germline V gene lookup returns CDR1 SGHRS and CDR2 YFSETQ. CDR3 length: 15 residues. Primers: 60 Vbeta forward and 13 Jbeta reverse. Repertoires were generated with immunoSEQ multiplex PCR, while TCRdb's copy carries only in-frame clones and drops some. The table lists fewer than 200,000 clones, less than 90% of them singletons. Sequencing used PBMCs. The chain employs TRBV5-1 and TRBJ1-2; 8 bases line up with TRBD1. The source is a woman aged 45-65 years in good health and CMV-seropositive. This CDR3 reads CASSLNSVQGDGYTF. DNA of the CDR3: TGCGCCAGCAGCTTGAACTCTGTACAGGGGGATGGCTACACCTTC.